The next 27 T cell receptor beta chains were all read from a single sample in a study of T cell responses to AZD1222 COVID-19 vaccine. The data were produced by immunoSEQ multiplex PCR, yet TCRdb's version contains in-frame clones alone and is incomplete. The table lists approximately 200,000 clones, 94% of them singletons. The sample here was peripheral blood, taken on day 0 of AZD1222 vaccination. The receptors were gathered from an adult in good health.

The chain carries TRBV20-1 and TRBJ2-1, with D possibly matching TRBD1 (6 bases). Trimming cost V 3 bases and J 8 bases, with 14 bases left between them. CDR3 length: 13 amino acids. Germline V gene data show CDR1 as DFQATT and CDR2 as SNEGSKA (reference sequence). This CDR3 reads CSASSGRGYEQFF. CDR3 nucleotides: TGCAGTGCTAGTTCGGGCAGGGGCTATGAGCAGTTCTTC.

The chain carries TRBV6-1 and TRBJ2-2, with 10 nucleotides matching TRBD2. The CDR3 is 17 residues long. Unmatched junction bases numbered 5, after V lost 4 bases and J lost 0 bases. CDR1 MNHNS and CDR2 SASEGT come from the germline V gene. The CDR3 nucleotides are TGTGCCAGCAGTGTCACTAGCGGGACTGCGAACACCGGGGAGCTGTTTTTT. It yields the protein CASSVTSGTANTGELFF.

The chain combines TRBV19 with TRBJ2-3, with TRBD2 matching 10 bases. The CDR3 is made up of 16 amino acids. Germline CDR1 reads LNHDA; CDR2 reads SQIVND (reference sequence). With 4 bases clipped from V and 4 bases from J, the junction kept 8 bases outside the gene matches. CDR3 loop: CASSTQAGGPADTQYF. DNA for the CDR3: TGTGCCAGTAGTACACAAGCGGGAGGGCCAGCAGATACGCAGTATTTT.

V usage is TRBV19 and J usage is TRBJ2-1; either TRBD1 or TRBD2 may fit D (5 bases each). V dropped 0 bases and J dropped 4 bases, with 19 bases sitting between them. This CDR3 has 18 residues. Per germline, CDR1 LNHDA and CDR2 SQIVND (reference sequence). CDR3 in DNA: TGTGCCAGTAGTATAGATCACAACCCGGGGTGGGGGTACAATGAGCAGTTCTTC. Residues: CASSIDHNPGWGYNEQFF.

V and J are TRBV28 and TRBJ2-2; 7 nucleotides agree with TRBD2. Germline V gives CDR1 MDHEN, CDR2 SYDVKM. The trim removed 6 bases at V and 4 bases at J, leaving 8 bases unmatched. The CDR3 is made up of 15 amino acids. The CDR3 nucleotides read TGTGCCAGCAGCCCGAGACTAGCAGGCACCGGGGAGCTGTTTTTT. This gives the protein CASSPRLAGTGELFF.

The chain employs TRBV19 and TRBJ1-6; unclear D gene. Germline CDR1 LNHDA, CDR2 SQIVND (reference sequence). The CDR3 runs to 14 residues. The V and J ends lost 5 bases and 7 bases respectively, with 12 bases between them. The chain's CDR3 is CASSWEGMNSPLHF. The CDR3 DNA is TGTGCCAGTAGTTGGGAGGGCATGAATTCACCCCTCCACTTT.

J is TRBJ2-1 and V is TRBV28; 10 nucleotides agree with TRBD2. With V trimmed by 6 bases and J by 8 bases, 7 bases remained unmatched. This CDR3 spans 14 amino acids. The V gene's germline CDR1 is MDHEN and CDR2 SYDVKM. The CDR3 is CASRRTSGHDEQFF. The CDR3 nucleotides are TGTGCCAGCAGGAGGACTAGCGGACACGATGAGCAGTTCTTC. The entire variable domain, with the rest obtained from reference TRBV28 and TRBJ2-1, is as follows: DVKVTQSSRYLVKRTGEKVFLECVQDMDHENMFWYRQDPGLGLRLIYFSYDVKMKEKGDIPEGYSVSREKKERFSLILESASTNQTSMYLCASRRTSGHDEQFFGPGTRLTVL.

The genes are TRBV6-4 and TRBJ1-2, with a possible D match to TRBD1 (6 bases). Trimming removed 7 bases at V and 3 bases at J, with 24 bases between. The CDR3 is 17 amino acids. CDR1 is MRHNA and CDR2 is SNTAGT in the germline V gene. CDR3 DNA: TGTGCCAGCACCCTCCGGACAGCAAAATTCGTCTACTATGGCTACACCTTC. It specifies CASTLRTAKFVYYGYTF.

CDR3 sequence (DNA): TGTGCCAGCAGCTGGGGTCTAACAGATACGCAGTATTTT. Its protein is CASSWGLTDTQYF. The genes are TRBV7-2 and TRBJ2-3; D is undetermined. This CDR3 contains 13 residues. V was cut by 4 bases and J by 3 bases, with 8 bases left in between. Looked up from germline, CDR1 is SGHTA and CDR2 is FQGNSA.

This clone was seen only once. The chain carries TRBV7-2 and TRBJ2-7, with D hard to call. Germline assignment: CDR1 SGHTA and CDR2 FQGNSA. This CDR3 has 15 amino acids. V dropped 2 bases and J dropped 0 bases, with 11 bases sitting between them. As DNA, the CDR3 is TGTGCCAGCAGCTTATACCGGCAGATCTCCTACGAGCAGTACTTC. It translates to CASSLYRQISYEQYF.

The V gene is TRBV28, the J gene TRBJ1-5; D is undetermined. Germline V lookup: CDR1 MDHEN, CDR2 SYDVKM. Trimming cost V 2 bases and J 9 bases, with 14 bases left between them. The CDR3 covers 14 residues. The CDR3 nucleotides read TGTGCCAGCAGTTTAGGCTCGCGGGGAAGGCCCCAGCATTTT. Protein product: CASSLGSRGRPQHF.

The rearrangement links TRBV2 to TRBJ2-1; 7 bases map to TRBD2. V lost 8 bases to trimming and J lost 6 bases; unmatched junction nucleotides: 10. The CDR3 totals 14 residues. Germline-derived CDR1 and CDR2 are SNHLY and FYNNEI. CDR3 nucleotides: TGTGCCAGCGGGGACTTTTCGGGGGGCAATGAGCAGTTCTTC. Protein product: CASGDFSGGNEQFF.

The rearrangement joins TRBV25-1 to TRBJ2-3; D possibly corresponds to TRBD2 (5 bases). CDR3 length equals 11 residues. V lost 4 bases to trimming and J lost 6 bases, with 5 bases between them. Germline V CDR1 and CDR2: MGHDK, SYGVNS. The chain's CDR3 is CASSVADTQYF. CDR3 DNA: TGTGCCAGCAGTGTAGCGGATACGCAGTATTTT.

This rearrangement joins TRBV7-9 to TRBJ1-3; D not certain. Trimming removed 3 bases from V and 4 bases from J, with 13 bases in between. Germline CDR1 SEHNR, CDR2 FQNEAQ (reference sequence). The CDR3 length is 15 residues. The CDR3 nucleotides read TGTGCCAGCAGCTTGTCACCGGAGTCCGGAAACACCATATATTTT. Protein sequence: CASSLSPESGNTIYF.

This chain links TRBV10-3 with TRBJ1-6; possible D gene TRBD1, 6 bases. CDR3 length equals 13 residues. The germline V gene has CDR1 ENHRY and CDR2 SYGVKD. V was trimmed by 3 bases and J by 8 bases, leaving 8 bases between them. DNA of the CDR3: TGTGCCATCAGTGAAGGGACACATTCACCCCTCCACTTT. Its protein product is CAISEGTHSPLHF.

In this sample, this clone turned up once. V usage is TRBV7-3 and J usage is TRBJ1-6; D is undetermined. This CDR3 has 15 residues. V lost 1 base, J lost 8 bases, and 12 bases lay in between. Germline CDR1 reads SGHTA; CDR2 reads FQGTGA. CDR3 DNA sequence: TGTGCCAGCAGCTTAATCCCGGGAGGTGATTCACCCCTCCACTTT. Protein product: CASSLIPGGDSPLHF.

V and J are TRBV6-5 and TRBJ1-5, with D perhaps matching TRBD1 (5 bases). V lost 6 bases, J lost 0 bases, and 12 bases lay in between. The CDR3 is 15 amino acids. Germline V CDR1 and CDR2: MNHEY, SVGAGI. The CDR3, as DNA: TGTGCCAGCAGAATCAGGGAGTATAGCAATCAGCCCCAGCATTTT. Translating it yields CASRIREYSNQPQHF.

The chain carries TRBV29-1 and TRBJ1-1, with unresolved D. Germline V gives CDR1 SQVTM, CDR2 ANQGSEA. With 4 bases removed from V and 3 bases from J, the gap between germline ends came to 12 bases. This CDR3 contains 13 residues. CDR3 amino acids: CSVVILRDTEAFF. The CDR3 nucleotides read TGCAGCGTTGTAATACTAAGGGACACTGAAGCTTTCTTT.

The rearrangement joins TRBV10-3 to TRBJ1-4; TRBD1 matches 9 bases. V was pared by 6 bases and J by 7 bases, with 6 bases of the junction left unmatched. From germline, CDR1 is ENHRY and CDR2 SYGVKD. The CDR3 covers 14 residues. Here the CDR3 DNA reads TGTGCCATCAGGGATGGACAGGGGAGTGAAAAACTGTTTTTT. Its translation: CAIRDGQGSEKLFF.

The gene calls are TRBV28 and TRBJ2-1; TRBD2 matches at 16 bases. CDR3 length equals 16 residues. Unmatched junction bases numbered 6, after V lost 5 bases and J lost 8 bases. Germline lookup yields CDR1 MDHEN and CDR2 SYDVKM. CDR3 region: CASSTGTSGRADEQFF. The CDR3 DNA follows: TGTGCCAGCAGTACCGGGACTAGCGGGAGGGCCGATGAGCAGTTCTTC.

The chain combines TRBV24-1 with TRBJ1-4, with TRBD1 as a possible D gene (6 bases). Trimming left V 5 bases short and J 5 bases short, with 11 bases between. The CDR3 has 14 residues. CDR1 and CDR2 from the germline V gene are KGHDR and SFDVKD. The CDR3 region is CATSASDRNEKLFF. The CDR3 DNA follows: TGTGCCACCAGTGCTTCGGACAGAAATGAAAAACTGTTTTTT.

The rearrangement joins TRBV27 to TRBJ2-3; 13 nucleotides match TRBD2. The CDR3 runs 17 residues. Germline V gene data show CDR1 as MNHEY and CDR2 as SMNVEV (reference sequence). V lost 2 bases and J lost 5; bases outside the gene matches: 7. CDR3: CASSLPSGTSGEDTQYF. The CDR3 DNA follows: TGTGCCAGCAGTTTACCCTCCGGGACTAGCGGGGAAGATACGCAGTATTTT.

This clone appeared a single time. The DNA for the CDR3 is TGTGCCAGCAGCTTGGGCCCCGGGACTCCAGAGACCCAGTACTTC. Translation: CASSLGPGTPETQYF. The rearrangement uses TRBV5-5 and TRBJ2-5, with a weak D call TRBD2 (6 bases). CDR1 is SGHKS, CDR2 YYEKEE, per germline (reference sequence). V was clipped by 0 bases and J by 4 bases, with 13 bases between them. This CDR3 is built from 15 residues. Drawing the rest from reference TRBV5-5 and TRBJ2-5, the complete variable domain is DAGVTQSPTHLIKTRGQQVTLRCSPISGHKSVSWYQQVLGQGPQFIFQYYEKEERGRGNFPDRFSARQFPNYSSELNVNALLLGDSALYLCASSLGPGTPETQYFGPGTRLLVL.

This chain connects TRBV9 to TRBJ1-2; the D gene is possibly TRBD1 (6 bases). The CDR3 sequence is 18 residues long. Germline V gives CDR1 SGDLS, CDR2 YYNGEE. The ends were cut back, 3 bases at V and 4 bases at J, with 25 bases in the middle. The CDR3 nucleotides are TGTGCCAGCAGCGGAGGGGGTGGTGTCAGGGACCTCAGCTATGGCTACACCTTC. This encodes CASSGGGGVRDLSYGYTF.

The CDR3 bases are TGTGCCAGCAGTTTGACGGTAGGCGAGCAGTACTTC. Encoded protein: CASSLTVGEQYF. The V gene is TRBV28, the J gene TRBJ2-7; D unresolved. Looked up from germline, CDR1 is MDHEN and CDR2 is SYDVKM. This CDR3 comprises 12 residues. V shed 3 bases and J shed 6 bases, with 9 bases lying between them.

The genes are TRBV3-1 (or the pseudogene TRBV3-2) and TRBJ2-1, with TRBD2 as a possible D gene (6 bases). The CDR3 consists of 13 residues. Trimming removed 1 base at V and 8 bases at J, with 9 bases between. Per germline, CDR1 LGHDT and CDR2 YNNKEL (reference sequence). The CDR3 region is CASSQGRGYEQFF. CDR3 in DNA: TGTGCCAGCAGCCAAGGGCGGGGCTATGAGCAGTTCTTC.

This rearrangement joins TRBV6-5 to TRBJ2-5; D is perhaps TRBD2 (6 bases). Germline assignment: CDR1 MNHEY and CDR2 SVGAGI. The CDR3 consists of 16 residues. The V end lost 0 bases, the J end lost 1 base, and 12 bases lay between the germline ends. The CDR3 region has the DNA TGTGCCAGCAGTTACTCAATCGGGGGTGGCCAAGAGACCCAGTACTTC. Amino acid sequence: CASSYSIGGGQETQYF.